The clone carrying this T cell receptor beta chain was counted only a few times. The antigen is undetermined. These data are taken from a study of cytomegalovirus exposure and HLA in healthy donors. Study-wide results and limits: Sequencing depth across donors, presence/absence analyses assumed, was roughly uniform.

This CDR3 spans 14 amino acids. Trimming shortened V by 0 bases and J by 7 bases, and 12 bases separated the two germline ends. From germline, CDR1 is LGHNA and CDR2 YNFKEQ. The study ran its PCR with 60 Vbeta and 13 Jbeta primers. Some clones are missing from TCRdb's copy, which holds only in-frame ones; the method was immunoSEQ multiplex PCR. The sample has approximately 160,000 clones, 68% seen once; the top ten hold over 1.2%. The V gene is TRBV4-2, the J gene TRBJ2-5; D perhaps matches TRBD2 (5 bases). The sequence came from a man between 45 and 60 years old in good health and CMV-seronegative. The material sequenced was PBMCs. This chain's CDR3 is CASSQEEGPGTQYF. As DNA, the CDR3 is TGTGCCAGCAGCCAAGAAGAGGGCCCCGGGACCCAGTACTTC.